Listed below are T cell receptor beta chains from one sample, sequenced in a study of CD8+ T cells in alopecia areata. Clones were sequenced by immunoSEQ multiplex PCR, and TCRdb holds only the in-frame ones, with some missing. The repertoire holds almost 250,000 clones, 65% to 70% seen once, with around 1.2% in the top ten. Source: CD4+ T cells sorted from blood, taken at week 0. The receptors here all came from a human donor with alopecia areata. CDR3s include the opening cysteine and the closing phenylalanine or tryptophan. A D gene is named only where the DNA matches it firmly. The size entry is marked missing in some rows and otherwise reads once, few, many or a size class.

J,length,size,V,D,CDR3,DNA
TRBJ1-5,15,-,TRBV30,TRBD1,CAWSRRQGMNQPQHF,TGTGCCTGGAGCCGGAGACAGGGCATGAATCAGCCCCAGCATTTT
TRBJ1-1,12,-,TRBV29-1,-,CSVARANTEAFF,TGCAGCGTTGCACGGGCGAACACTGAAGCTTTCTTT
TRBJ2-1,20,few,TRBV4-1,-,CASSLFGDQGKKRVYNEQFF,TGCGCCAGCAGCTTATTTGGGGATCAGGGTAAGAAAAGAGTCTACAATGAGCAGTTCTTC
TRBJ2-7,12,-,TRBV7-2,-,CASSPDTYEQYF,TGTGCCAGCAGCCCCGACACCTACGAGCAGTACTTC
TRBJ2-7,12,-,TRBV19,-,CASSASPGEQYF,TGTGCCAGTAGTGCGTCCCCCGGTGAACAGTACTTC
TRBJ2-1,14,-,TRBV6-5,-,CASSYSSPGVEQFF,TGTGCCAGCAGTTACTCGAGTCCTGGGGTTGAGCAGTTCTTC
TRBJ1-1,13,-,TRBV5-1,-,CASSLTLNTEAFF,TGCGCCAGCAGCCTGACCCTGAACACTGAAGCTTTCTTT
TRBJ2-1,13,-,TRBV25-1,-,CASSEWAANEQFF,TGTGCCAGCAGTGAATGGGCCGCAAATGAGCAGTTCTTC
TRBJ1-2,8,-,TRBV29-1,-,CSVGGYTF,TGCAGCGTTGGTGGCTACACCTTC
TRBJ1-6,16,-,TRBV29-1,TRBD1,CSPDGTGVPYNSPLHF,TGCAGCCCTGACGGGACAGGGGTCCCCTATAATTCACCCCTCCACTTT
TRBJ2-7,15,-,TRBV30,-,CAWSVRNRPTYEQYF,TGTGCCTGGAGTGTAAGAAACAGGCCGACCTACGAGCAGTACTTC
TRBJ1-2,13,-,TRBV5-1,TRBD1,CASSPQTGVGYTF,TGCGCCAGCAGCCCTCAGACAGGGGTTGGCTACACCTTC
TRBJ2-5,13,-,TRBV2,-,CASSITTQETQYF,TGTGCCAGCAGTATTACAACACAAGAGACCCAGTACTTC
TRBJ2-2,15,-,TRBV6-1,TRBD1,CASRRTQGATGELFF,TGTGCCAGCAGGAGGACACAGGGGGCAACCGGGGAGCTGTTTTTT
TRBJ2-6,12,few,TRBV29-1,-,CSCDSGANVLTF,TGCAGCTGCGACTCTGGGGCCAACGTCCTGACTTTC
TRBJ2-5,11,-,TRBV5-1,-,CASRDQETQYF,TGCGCCAGCAGAGACCAAGAGACCCAGTACTTC
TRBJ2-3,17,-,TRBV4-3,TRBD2,CASSQGGGGMVGDTQYF,TGCGCCAGCAGCCAAGGGGGCGGGGGAATGGTAGGAGATACGCAGTATTTT
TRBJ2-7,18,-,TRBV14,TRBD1,CASSGHRDRLSVRYEQYF,TGTGCCAGCAGCGGGCACCGGGACAGATTATCGGTAAGGTACGAGCAGTACTTC
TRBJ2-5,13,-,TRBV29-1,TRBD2,CSVITSGGETQYF,TGCAGCGTTATTACTAGCGGGGGAGAGACCCAGTACTTC
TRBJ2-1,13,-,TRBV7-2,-,CASSFNRRNEQFF,TGTGCCAGCAGCTTCAACCGGAGGAATGAGCAGTTCTTC
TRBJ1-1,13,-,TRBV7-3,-,CASSLSPRDGAFF,TGTGCCAGCAGCTTAAGTCCCCGCGACGGAGCTTTCTTT
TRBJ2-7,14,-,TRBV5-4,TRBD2,CASSLAGRGEEQYF,TGTGCCAGCAGCTTGGCTGGACGGGGGGAAGAGCAGTACTTC
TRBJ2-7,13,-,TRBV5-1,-,CASSLVGGQEQYF,TGCGCCAGCAGCTTGGTCGGGGGTCAAGAGCAGTACTTC